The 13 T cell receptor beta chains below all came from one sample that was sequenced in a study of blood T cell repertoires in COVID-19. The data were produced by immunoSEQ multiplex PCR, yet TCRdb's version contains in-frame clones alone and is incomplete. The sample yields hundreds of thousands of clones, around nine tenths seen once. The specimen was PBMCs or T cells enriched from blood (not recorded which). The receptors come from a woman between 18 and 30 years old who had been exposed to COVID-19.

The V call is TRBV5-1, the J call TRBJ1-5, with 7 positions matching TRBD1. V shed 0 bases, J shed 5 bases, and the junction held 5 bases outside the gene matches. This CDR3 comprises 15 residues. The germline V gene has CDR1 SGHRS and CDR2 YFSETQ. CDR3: CASSLEGTDYQPQHF. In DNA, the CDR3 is TGCGCCAGCAGCTTGGAAGGGACAGATTATCAGCCCCAGCATTTT. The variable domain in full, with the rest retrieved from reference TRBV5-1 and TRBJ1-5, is KAGVTQTPRYLIKTRGQQVTLSCSPISGHRSVSWYQQTPGQGLQFLFEYFSETQRNKGNFPGRFSGRQFSNSRSEMNVSTLELGDSALYLCASSLEGTDYQPQHFGDGTRLSIL.

As DNA, the CDR3 is TGTGCCAGCAGTGAAGACCTAGACCCTGGAAACACCATATATTTT. Translated, it gives CASSEDLDPGNTIYF. The V and J genes are TRBV2 and TRBJ1-3; no clear D. CDR1 is SNHLY and CDR2 is FYNNEI in the germline V gene. V lost 1 base to trimming and J lost 2 bases, with 9 bases between them. The length of the CDR3 is 15 residues.

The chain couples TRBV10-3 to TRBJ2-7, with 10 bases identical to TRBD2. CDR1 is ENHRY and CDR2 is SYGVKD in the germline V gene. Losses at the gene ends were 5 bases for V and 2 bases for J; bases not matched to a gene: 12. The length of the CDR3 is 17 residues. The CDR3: CAISPQLAGGHPYEQYF. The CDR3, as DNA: TGTGCCATCAGTCCTCAATTAGCGGGAGGCCACCCCTACGAGCAGTACTTC.

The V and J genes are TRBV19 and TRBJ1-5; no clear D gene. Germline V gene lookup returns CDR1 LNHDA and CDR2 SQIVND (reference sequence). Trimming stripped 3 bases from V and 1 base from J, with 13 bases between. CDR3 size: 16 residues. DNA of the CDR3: TGTGCCAGTAGTATTTGGGCAGGCGGGAGCAATCAGCCCCAGCATTTT. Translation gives CASSIWAGGSNQPQHF.

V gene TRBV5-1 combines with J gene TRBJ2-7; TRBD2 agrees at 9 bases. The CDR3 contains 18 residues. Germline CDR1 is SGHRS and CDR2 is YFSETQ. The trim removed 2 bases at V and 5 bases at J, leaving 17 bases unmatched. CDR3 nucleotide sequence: TGCGCCAGCAGCTTCGGAAGTAGGGTAGCGGGAGATCGGGACGAGCAGTACTTC. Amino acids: CASSFGSRVAGDRDEQYF.

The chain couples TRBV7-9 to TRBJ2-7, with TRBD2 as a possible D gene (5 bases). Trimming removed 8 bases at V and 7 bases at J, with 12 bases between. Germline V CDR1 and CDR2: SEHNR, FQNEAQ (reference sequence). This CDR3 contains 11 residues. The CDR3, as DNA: TGTGCCAGCTCCTGGGGAGTTGAGCAGTACTTC. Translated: CASSWGVEQYF.

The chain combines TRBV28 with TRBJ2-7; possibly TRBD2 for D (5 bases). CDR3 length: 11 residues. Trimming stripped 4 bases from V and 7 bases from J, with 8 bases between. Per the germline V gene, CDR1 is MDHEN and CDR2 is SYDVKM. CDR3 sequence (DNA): TGTGCCAGCAGTTCCTCGGGGGAGCAGTACTTC. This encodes CASSSSGEQYF.

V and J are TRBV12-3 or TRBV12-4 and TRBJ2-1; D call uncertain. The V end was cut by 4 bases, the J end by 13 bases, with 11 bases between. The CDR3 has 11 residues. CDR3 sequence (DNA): TGTGCCAGCAGTTCGACTCGAGCTCAGTTCTTC. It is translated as CASSSTRAQFF.

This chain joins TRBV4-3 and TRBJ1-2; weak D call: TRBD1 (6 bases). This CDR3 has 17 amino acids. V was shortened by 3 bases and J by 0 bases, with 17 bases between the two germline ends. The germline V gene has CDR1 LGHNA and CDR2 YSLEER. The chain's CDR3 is CASSQTWGGGSNYGYTF. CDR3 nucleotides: TGCGCCAGCAGCCAGACCTGGGGAGGGGGTTCTAACTATGGCTACACCTTC.

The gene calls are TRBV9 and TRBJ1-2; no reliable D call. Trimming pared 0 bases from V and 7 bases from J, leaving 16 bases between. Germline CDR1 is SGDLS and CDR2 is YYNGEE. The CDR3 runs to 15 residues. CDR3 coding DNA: TGTGCCAGCAGCGTAGGGCCAGGTTCAGGAATTGGCTACACCTTC. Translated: CASSVGPGSGIGYTF.

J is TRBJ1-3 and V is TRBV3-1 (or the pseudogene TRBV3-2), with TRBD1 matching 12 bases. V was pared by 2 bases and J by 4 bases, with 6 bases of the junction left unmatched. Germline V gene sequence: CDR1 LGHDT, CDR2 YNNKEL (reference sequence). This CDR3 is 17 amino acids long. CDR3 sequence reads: CASSQMGQGARGNTIYF. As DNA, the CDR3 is TGTGCCAGCAGCCAAATGGGACAGGGGGCGCGAGGAAACACCATATATTTT.

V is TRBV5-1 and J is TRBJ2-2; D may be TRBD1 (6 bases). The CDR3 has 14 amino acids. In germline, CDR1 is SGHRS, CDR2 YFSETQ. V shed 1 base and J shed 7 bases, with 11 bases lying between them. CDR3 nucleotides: TGCGCCAGCAGCTTGTACAGGGTTAACGGGGAGCTGTTTTTT. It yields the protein CASSLYRVNGELFF.

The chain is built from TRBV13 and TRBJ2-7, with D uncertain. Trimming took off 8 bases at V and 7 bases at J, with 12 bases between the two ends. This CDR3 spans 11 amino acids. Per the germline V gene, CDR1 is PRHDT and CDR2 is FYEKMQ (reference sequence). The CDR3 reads CASARGREQYF. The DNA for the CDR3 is TGTGCCAGCGCTCGCGGCCGTGAGCAGTACTTC.